The T cell receptor beta chain described here comes from a study of T cells in Graves' hyperthyroidism and ophthalmopathy. General study points: The model identified upcoming ophthalmopathy a median approximately six months ahead of onset.

Notes on this clonotype: Its antigen is as yet unknown.

The CDR3 spans 15 residues. J gave up 6 bases and V 1 base, and 9 bases lay outside the gene matches. CDR1 is DFQATT, CDR2 SNEGSKA, per germline (reference sequence). Ophthalmopathy in the patients scored at least 3 on Clinical Activity Score and at least 4 on NOSPECS grade, lasting under 3 months. Exclusion of a patient resulted from uncontrolled infection, other autoimmune disease, pregnancy or lactation. Each diagnosis drew on symptoms, thyroxine, TRAb, thyroid ultrasound and orbital computed tomography findings. Authors of the study amplified TCR beta CDR3 regions from RNA transcripts. The HTBI primer set was used in a first-round RT-PCR of the TCR CDR3. One entry per CDR3 protein results from TCRdb running MiXCR on the multiplex PCR reads. Of hundreds of thousands of distinct CDR3 sequences listed, about 20% are singletons.

This receptor was identified in a man aged 40-50 years with Graves' ophthalmopathy. The specimen sequenced was blood. The chain joins TRBV20-1 to TRBJ1-1, with 9 bases matching TRBD1. This CDR3 reads CSARVTGGFRSEAFF. The CDR3, as DNA: TGCAGTGCTAGAGTGACAGGGGGATTTAGGTCTGAAGCTTTCTTT.